These 2 T cell receptor beta chains came from one sample sequenced in a study of Graves' ophthalmopathy and Graves' hyperthyroidism. RNA transcripts yielded amplified TCR beta CDR3 regions. First-round RT-PCR relied on HTBI primers, and a second-round multiplex PCR came next. MiXCR, run by TCRdb on the multiplex PCR reads, gives a single entry per CDR3 protein. The table has 660,000 or so distinct CDR3 sequences, 35% to 50% seen once. What was sequenced was peripheral blood. The receptors come from an adult man with Graves' ophthalmopathy.

As concerns this clonotype: At one end, the junction sequence differs from germline, possibly due to a read error. The V call is TRBV7-7, the J call TRBJ2-5; D possibly corresponds to TRBD2 (5 bases). Looked up from germline, CDR1 is SSHAT and CDR2 is FNYEAQ (reference sequence). The CDR3 is 13 residues long. The chain's CDR3 is CASRRKGGETQYF. The CDR3, as DNA: TGTGCTAGCAGACGGAAAGGAGGAGAGACCCAGTACTTC.

This clonotype was seen a handful of times. The chain uses TRBV6-6 and TRBJ2-2, with 11 nucleotides matching TRBD1. The CDR3 covers 18 residues. Germline CDR1 MNHNY, CDR2 SVGAGI (reference sequence). Germline trimming cut 4 bases from V and 0 bases from J; bases unmatched to any gene: 7. CDR3 region: CASSFPVGQGANTGELFF. The CDR3 coding sequence is TGTGCCAGCAGTTTTCCCGTGGGACAGGGGGCGAACACCGGGGAGCTGTTTTTT.